A single TCR beta chain is shown here with its context. CDR3 length equals 14 residues. Germline values: CDR1 SNHLY, CDR2 FYNNEI. V shed 7 bases, J shed 4 bases, and the junction held 3 bases outside the gene matches. The study counted Cohort 3 donors as recovered given two negative PCRs, clearance, or symptom resolution. Sequencing was performed with immunoSEQ multiplex PCR; in TCRdb, only in-frame clones are kept and a portion is missing. This sample has roughly 310,000 clones; about nine tenths occur once, and the top ten carry around 9.5%. These data come from a study of blood T cell repertoires in COVID-19. For the study at large: From T cells, B-cell-depleted T cells, or PBMCs came the material, which was cDNA or gDNA.

Sequenced sample: PBMCs or T cells enriched from blood (not recorded which). This sequence originates from a woman aged 40 to 50 who had recovered from COVID-19. The chain links TRBV2 to TRBJ2-1; 11 nucleotides agree with TRBD2. As DNA, the CDR3 is TGTGCCAGCACAGGACTAGCGGGTTACAATGAGCAGTTCTTC. It yields the protein CASTGLAGYNEQFF. Complete variable domain (other parts from reference TRBV2 and TRBJ2-1): EPEVTQTPSHQVTQMGQEVILRCVPISNHLYFYWYRQILGQKVEFLVSFYNNEISEKSEIFDDQFSVERPDGSNFTLKIRSTKLEDSAMYFCASTGLAGYNEQFFGPGTRLTVL.